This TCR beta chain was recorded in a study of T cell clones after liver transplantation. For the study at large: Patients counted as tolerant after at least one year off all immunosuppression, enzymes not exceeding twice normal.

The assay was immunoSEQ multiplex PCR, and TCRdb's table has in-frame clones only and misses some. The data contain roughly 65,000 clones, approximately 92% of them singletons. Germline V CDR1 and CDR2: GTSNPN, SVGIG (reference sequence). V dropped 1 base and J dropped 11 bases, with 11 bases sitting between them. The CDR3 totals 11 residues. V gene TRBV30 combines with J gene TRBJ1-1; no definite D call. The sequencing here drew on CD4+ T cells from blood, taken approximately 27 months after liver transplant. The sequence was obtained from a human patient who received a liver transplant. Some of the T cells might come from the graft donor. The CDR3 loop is CAWSASGRAFF. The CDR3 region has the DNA TGTGCCTGGAGTGCAAGTGGGAGGGCTTTCTTT.